This TCR beta chain was observed in a study of shared clonotypes between healthy human individuals. General study results and limits: Shared across several donors were around 5% of the naive CD4 clonotypes. Non-shared clonotypes showed lower generation probabilities than clonotypes common to all four donors.

Worth noting for this clone: Its antigen is undetermined.

This CDR3 contains 15 residues. Germline assignment: CDR1 SGHTA and CDR2 FQGNSA. V lost 3 bases and J lost 5; bases outside the gene matches: 4. Original analysis: Filtering differed, since immunoSEQ gave only junction sequences and no quality scores. Sequencing used immunoSEQ multiplex PCR; TCRdb keeps in-frame clones, though not all of them. The DNA was the basis for D and trimming; V, J and clone size are from that table. This sample has roughly 1 million clones, with around 75% found just once. There were no recent acute infections or vaccinations among the donors, who were healthy HIV-negative adults.

The chain recombines TRBV7-2 with TRBJ2-1; 10 nucleotides match TRBD1. The source is a man aged 18 to 30 in good health. What was sequenced was memory CD4+ T cells sorted from blood. The subset denotes: CD45RA-negative fraction. The CDR3 DNA is TGTGCCAGCAGCTTCGGGACAGGGGTTCACAATGAGCAGTTCTTC. Encoded protein: CASSFGTGVHNEQFF.